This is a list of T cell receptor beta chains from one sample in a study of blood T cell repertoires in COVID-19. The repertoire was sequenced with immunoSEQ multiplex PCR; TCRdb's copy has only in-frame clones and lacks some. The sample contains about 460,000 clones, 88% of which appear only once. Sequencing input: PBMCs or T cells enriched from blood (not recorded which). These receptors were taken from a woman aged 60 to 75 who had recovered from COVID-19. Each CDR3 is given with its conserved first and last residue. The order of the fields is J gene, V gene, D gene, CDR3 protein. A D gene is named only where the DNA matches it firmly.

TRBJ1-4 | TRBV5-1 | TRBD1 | CASSFGTANEKLFF
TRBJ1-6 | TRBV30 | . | CAWSVDTVNSPLHF
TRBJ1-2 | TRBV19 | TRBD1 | CASSLLTGTAYGYTF
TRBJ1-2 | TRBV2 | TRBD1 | CASSELRQGARGYTF
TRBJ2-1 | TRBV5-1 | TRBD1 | CASSTGTGIGEQFF
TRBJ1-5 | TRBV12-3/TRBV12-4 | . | CASSYLNQPQHF
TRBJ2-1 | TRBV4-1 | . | CASSQDRGSYNEQFF
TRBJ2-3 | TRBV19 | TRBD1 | CASSIVHGGQGFTDTQYF
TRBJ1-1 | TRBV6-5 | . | CASSYGGVEAFF
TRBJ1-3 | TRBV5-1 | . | CASSSNRASGNTIYF
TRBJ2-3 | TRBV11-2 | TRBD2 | CASSLASGGFTDTQYF
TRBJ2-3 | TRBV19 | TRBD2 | CASKLAGRTDTQYF
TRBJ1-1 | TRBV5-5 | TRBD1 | CASSSRQGAGNTEAFF
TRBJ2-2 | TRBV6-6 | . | CASSRLGQITGELFF
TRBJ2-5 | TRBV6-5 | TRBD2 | CAVGRGVGETQYF
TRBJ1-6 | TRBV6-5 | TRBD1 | CASRTGTGDNSPLHF
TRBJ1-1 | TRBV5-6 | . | CASSLGQGMNTEAFF
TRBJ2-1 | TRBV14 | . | CASSRSRFEQFF
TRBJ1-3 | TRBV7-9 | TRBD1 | CASRKGQGSGNTIYF
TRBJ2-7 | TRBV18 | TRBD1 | CASSPAPGQGNYEQYF
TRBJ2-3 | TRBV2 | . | CASSRISTDTQYF
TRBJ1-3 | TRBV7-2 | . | CASSFRGTSGNTIYF
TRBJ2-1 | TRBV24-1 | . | CATSDLSGNEQFF
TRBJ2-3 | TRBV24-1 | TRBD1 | CATSALGGTGTDTQYF
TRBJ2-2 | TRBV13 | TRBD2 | CASSPRTSGGGGELFF
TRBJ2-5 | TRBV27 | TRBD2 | CASSFRGGPGLAGGQETQYF
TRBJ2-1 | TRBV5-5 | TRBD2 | CASSLLAGEGYNEQFF
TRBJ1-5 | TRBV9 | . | CASSVAREGDGYSNQPQHF
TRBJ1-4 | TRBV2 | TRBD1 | CASNLDRAVIW
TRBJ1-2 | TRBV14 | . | CASSQVRGSGGYTF
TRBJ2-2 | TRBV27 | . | CASSLWGGGQNTGELFF
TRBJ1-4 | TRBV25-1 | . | CASSPGGTNEKLFF
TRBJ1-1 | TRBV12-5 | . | CASGLVVSGALNTEAFF
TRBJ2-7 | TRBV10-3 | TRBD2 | CAISSLAGGVYEQYF
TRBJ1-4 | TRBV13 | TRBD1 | CASSLRTGGEKLFF
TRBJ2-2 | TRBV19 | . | CASSAEGQGIIFSTGELFF
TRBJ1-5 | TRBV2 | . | CASRLRSGQPQHF
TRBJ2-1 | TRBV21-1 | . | CASSLSGPYNEQFF